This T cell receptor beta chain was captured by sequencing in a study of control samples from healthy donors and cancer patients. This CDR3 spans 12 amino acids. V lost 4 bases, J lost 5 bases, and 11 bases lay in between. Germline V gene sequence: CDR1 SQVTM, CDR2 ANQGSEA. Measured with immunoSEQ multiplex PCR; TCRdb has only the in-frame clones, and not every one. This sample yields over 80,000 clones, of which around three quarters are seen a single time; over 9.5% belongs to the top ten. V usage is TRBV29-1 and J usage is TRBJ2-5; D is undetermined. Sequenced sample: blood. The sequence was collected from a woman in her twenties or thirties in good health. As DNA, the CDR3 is TGCAGCGTTGCCGGGCCTGGGGAGACCCAGTACTTC. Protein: CSVAGPGETQYF.